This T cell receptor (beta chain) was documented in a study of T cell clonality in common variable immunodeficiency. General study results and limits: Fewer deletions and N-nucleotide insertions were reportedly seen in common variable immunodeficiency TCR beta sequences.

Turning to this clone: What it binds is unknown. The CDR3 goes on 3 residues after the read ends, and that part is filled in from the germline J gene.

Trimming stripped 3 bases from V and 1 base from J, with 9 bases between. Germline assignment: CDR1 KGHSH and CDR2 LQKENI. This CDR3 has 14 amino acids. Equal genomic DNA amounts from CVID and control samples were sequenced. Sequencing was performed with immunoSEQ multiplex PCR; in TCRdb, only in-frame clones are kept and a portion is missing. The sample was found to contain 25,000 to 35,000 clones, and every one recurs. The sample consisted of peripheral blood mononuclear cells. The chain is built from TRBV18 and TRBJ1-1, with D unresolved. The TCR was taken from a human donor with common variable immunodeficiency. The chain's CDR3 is CASSPYRQNTEAFF. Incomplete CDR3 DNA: TGTGCCAGCTCACCCTATAGACAGAACACTGAA.